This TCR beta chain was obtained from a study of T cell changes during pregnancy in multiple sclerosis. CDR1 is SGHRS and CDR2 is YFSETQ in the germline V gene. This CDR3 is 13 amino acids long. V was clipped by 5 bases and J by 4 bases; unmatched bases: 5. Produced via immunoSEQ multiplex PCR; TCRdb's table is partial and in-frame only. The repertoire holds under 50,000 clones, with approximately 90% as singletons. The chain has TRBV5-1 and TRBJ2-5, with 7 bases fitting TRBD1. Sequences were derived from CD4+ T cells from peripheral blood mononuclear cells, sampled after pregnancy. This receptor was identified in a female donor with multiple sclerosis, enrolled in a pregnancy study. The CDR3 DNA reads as TGCGCCAGCAGTGATGACAGGGTAGAGACCCAGTACTTC. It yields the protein CASSDDRVETQYF.